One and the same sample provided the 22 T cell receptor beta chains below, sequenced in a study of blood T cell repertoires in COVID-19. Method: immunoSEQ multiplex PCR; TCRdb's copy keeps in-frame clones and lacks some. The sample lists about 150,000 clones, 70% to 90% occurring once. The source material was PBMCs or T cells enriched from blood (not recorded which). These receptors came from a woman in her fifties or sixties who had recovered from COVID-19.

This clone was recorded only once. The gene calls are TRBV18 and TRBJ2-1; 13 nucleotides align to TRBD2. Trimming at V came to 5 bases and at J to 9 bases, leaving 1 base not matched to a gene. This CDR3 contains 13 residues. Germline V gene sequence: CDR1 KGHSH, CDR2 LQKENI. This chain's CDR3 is CASSWTSGGEQFF. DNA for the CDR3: TGTGCCAGCTCATGGACTAGCGGGGGTGAGCAGTTCTTC. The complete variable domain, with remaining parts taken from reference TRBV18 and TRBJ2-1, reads NAGVMQNPRHLVRRRGQEARLRCSPMKGHSHVYWYRQLPEEGLKFMVYLQKENIIDESGMPKERFSAEFPKEGPSILRIQQVVRGDSAAYFCASSWTSGGEQFFGPGTRLTVL.

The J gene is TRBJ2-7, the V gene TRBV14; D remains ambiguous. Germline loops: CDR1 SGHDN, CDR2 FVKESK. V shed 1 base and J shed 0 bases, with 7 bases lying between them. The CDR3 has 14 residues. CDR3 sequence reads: CASSQVRSSYEQYF. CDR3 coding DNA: TGTGCCAGCAGCCAAGTAAGGAGCTCCTACGAGCAGTACTTC.

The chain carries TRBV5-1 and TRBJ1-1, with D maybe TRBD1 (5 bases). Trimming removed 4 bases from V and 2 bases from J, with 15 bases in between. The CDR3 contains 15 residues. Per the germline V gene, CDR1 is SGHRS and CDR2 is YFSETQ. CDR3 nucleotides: TGCGCCAGCAGCCGGTCGTCGGGGACTAACACTGAAGCTTTCTTT. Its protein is CASSRSSGTNTEAFF.

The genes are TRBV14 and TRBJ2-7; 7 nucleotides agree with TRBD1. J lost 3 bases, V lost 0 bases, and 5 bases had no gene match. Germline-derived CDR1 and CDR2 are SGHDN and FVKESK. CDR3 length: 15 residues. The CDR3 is CASSQDVGQRYEQYF. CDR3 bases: TGTGCCAGCAGCCAAGATGTGGGACAGCGCTACGAGCAGTACTTC.

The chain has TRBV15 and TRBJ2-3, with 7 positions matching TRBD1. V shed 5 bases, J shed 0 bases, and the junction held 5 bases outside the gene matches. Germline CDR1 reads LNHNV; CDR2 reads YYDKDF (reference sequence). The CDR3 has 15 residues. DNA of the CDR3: TGTGCCACCAGCCTTGGGACAGCTAGCACAGATACGCAGTATTTT. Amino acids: CATSLGTASTDTQYF.

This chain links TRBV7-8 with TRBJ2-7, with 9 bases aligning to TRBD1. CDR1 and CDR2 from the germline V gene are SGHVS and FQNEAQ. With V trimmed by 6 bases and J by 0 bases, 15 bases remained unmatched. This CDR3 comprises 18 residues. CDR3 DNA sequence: TGTGCCAGCAGTCGCCTTCCGGGACAGGGCTCCGGCTCCTACGAGCAGTACTTC. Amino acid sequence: CASSRLPGQGSGSYEQYF.

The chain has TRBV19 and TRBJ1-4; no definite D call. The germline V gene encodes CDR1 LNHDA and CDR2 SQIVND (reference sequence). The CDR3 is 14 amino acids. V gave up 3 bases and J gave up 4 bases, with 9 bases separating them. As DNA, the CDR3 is TGTGCCAGTAGTATCTGGCAGAATAATGAAAAACTGTTTTTT. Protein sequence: CASSIWQNNEKLFF.

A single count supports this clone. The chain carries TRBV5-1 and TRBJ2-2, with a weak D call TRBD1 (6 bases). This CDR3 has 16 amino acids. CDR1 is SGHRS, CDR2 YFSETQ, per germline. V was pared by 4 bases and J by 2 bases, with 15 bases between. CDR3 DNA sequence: TGCGCCAGCAGCCACTCCGGGACAAGCAACACCGGGGAGCTGTTTTTT. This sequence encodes CASSHSGTSNTGELFF.

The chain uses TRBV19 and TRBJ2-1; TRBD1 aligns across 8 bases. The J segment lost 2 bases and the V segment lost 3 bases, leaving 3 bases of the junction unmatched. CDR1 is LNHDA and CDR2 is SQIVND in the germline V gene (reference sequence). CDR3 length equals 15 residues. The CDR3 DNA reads TGTGCCAGTAGTATCCTGGGACAGGCCTACAATGAGCAGTTCTTC. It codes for CASSILGQAYNEQFF.

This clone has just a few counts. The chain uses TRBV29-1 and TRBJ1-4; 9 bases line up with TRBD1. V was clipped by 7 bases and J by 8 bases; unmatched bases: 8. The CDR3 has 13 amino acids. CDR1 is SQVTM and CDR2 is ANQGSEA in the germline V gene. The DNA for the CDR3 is TGCAGCGGGGGAGGGACAGGGAACGAAAAACTGTTTTTT. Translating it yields CSGGGTGNEKLFF.

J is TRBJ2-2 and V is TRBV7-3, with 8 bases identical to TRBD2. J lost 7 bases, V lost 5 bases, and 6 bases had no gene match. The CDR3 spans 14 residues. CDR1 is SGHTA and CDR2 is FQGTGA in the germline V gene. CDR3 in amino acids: CASSRGTRGGELFF. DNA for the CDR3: TGTGCCAGCAGCAGAGGGACTAGGGGCGGGGAGCTGTTTTTT.

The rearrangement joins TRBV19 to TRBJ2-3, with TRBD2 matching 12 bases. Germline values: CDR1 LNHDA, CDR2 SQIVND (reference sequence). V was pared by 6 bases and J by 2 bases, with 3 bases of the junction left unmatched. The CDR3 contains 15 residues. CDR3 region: CASSRTSGTTDTQYF. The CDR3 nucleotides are TGTGCCAGTAGCCGGACTAGCGGGACCACAGATACGCAGTATTTT.

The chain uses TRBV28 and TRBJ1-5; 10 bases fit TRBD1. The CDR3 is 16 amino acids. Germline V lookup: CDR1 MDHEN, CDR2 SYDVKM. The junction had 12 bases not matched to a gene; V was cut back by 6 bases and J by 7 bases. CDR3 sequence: CASRRAGTGVGQPQHF. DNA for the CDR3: TGTGCCAGCAGAAGAGCCGGGACAGGGGTAGGGCAGCCCCAGCATTTT. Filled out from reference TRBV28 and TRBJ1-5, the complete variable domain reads DVKVTQSSRYLVKRTGEKVFLECVQDMDHENMFWYRQDPGLGLRLIYFSYDVKMKEKGDIPEGYSVSREKKERFSLILESASTNQTSMYLCASRRAGTGVGQPQHFGDGTRLSIL.

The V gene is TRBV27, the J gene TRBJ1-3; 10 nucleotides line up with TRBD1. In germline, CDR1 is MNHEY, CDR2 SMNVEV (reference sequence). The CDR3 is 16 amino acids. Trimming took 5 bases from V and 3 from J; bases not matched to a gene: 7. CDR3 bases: TGTGCCAGCAGTCCGACAGGGGGCAGATTTGGAAACACCATATATTTT. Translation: CASSPTGGRFGNTIYF.

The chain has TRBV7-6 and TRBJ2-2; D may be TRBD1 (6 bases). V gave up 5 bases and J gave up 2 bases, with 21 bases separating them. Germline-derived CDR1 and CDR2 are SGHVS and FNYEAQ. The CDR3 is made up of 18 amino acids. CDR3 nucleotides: TGTGCCAGCAGCCCTTATAGTGCAGGGGCCTTAAACACCGGGGAGCTGTTTTTT. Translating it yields CASSPYSAGALNTGELFF. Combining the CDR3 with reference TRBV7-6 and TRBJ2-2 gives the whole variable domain GAGVSQSPRYKVTKRGQDVALRCDPISGHVSLYWYRQALGQGPEFLTYFNYEAQQDKSGLPNDRFSAERPEGSISTLTIQRTEQRDSAMYRCASSPYSAGALNTGELFFGEGSRLTVL.

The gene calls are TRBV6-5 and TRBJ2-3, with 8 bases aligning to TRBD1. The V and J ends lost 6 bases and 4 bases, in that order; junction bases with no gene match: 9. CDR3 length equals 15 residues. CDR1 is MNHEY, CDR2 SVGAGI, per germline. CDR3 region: CASRKTGEHPDTQYF. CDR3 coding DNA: TGTGCCAGCAGGAAGACAGGGGAGCACCCAGATACGCAGTATTTT.

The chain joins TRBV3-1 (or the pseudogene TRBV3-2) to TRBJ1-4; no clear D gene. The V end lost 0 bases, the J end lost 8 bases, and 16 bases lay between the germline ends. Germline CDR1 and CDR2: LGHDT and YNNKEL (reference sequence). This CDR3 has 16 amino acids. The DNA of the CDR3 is TGTGCCAGCAGCCAAGATTGGAACGGAGCGAACGAAAAACTGTTTTTT. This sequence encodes CASSQDWNGANEKLFF.

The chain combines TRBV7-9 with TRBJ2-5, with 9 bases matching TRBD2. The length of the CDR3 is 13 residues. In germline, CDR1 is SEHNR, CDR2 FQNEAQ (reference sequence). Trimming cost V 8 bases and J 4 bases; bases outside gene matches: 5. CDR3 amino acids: CASGAGGRETQYF. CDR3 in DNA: TGTGCCAGCGGGGCGGGGGGGCGAGAGACCCAGTACTTC.

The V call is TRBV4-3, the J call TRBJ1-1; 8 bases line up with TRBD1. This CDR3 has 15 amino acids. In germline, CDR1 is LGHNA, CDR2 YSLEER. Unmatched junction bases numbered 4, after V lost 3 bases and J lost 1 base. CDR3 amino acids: CASSQGTGPNTEAFF. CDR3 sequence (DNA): TGCGCCAGCAGCCAGGGGACAGGACCGAACACTGAAGCTTTCTTT.

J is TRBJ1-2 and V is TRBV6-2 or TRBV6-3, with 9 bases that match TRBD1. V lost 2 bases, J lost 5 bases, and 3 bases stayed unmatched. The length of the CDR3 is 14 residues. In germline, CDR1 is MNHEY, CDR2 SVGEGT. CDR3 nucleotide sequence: TGTGCCAGCAGTTACGGCGGGACAGGGTATGGCTACACCTTC. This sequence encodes CASSYGGTGYGYTF.

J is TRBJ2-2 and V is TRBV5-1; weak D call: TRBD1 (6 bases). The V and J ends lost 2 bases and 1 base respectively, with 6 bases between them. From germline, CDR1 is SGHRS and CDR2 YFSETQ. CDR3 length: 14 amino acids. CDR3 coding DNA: TGCGCCAGCAGCTTAGGGGGGAACACCGGGGAGCTGTTTTTT. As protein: CASSLGGNTGELFF.

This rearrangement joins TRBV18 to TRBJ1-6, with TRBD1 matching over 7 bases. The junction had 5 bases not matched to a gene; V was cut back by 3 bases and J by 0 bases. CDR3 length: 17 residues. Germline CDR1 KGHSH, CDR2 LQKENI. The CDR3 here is CASSPIPGGSYNSPLHF. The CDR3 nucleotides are TGTGCCAGCTCACCGATCCCAGGGGGCTCCTATAATTCACCCCTCCACTTT.